One and the same sample provided the 15 T cell receptor beta chains below, sequenced in a study of blood T cell repertoires in COVID-19. Data came from immunoSEQ multiplex PCR; TCRdb stores just in-frame clones and leaves some out. This table has about 100,000 clones, around 87% appearing once. The specimen sequenced was peripheral blood. The receptors come from a man aged 45-65 years with acute or convalescent COVID-19.

The chain recombines TRBV24-1 with TRBJ2-7; 13 bases are shared with TRBD2. CDR1 and CDR2 (germline): KGHDR, SFDVKD. The CDR3 is made up of 17 amino acids. J gave up 2 bases and V 4 bases, and 7 bases lay outside the gene matches. CDR3 nucleotides: TGTGCCACCAGTGACTCGGTCGGACTAGCGGGAGCCTACGAGCAGTACTTC. It encodes CATSDSVGLAGAYEQYF.

The chain carries TRBV11-2 and TRBJ2-4; D unresolved. The CDR3 loop spans 15 amino acids. V lost 5 bases, J lost 6 bases, and 17 bases lay in between. CDR1 and CDR2 (germline): SGHAT, FQNNGV. Here the CDR3 reads CASSLKYEVRNIQYF. The DNA for the CDR3 is TGTGCCAGCAGCCTCAAATACGAGGTCCGAAACATTCAGTACTTC.

The genes are TRBV5-1 and TRBJ1-6, with TRBD1 matching 9 bases. CDR1 SGHRS and CDR2 YFSETQ come from the germline V gene. The CDR3 is made up of 14 amino acids. Losses at the gene ends were 3 bases for V and 8 bases for J; bases not matched to a gene: 3. In DNA form, the CDR3 reads TGCGCCAGCAGCTCAACAGGGGGCGATTCACCCCTCCACTTT. It is translated as CASSSTGGDSPLHF. The variable domain in full, completed from reference TRBV5-1 and TRBJ1-6, reads KAGVTQTPRYLIKTRGQQVTLSCSPISGHRSVSWYQQTPGQGLQFLFEYFSETQRNKGNFPGRFSGRQFSNSRSEMNVSTLELGDSALYLCASSSTGGDSPLHFGNGTRLTVT.

The chain recombines TRBV5-1 with TRBJ1-4; 7 bases fit TRBD1. The CDR3 runs to 16 residues. With 2 bases clipped from V and 8 bases from J, the junction kept 12 bases outside the gene matches. Germline CDR1 reads SGHRS; CDR2 reads YFSETQ. DNA for the CDR3: TGCGCCAGCAGCTTCGGGGGGGACAGCCAAAGGGAAAAACTGTTTTTT. Its translation is CASSFGGDSQREKLFF.

The chain couples TRBV19 to TRBJ1-1; the match to TRBD1 covers 12 bases. In germline, CDR1 is LNHDA, CDR2 SQIVND (reference sequence). This CDR3 has 16 residues. V trimming: 5 bases; J trimming: 7 bases; junction bases outside the gene matches: 11. The CDR3: CASSHRDRGQRNEAFF. The CDR3 nucleotides read TGTGCCAGTAGTCACCGGGACAGGGGGCAGAGAAATGAAGCTTTCTTT.

The rearrangement uses TRBV7-9 and TRBJ2-3, with D possibly being TRBD2 (6 bases). CDR1 is SEHNR and CDR2 is FQNEAQ in the germline V gene (reference sequence). V lost 5 bases and J lost 5, with 8 bases in between. This CDR3 contains 12 residues. The DNA for the CDR3 is TGTGCCAGCAGCCCCGGGGGAGATACGCAGTATTTT. It translates to CASSPGGDTQYF.

V usage is TRBV2 and J usage is TRBJ1-2; maybe TRBD1 (6 bases). V lost 6 bases to trimming and J lost 6 bases, with 17 bases between them. CDR1 and CDR2 from the germline V gene are SNHLY and FYNNEI. This CDR3 is built from 14 residues. CDR3 sequence reads: CASRKTGRLDGYTF. The DNA for the CDR3 is TGTGCCAGCAGGAAGACAGGAAGGCTTGATGGCTACACCTTC.

The chain employs TRBV7-2 and TRBJ1-1; D possibly corresponds to TRBD1 (5 bases). This CDR3 contains 13 residues. The germline V gene has CDR1 SGHTA and CDR2 FQGNSA. Trimming took off 10 bases at V and 1 base at J, with 13 bases between the two ends. The CDR3 DNA reads as TGTGCCACCTCGCGGGGCCAGAACACTGAAGCTTTCTTT. Protein: CATSRGQNTEAFF.

The chain recombines TRBV5-4 with TRBJ1-2; D is ambiguous. V dropped 1 base and J dropped 3 bases, with 13 bases sitting between them. Germline CDR1 reads SGHNT; CDR2 reads YYREEE (reference sequence). The CDR3 consists of 15 residues. CDR3 protein: CASSLSGRKDYGYTF. CDR3 sequence (DNA): TGTGCCAGCAGCTTGAGCGGCAGGAAGGACTATGGCTACACCTTC.

The V gene is TRBV7-9, the J gene TRBJ2-1; TRBD2 matches 9 bases. The CDR3 contains 16 residues. Germline CDR1 is SEHNR and CDR2 is FQNEAQ (reference sequence). V lost 5 bases, J lost 0 bases, and 5 bases stayed unmatched. Written as DNA, the CDR3 is TGTGCCAGCAGCCCTAGCGGGGAGGGCTCCTACAATGAGCAGTTCTTC. Translation gives CASSPSGEGSYNEQFF.

The chain recombines TRBV28 with TRBJ1-6; 10 positions agree with TRBD1. Germline values: CDR1 MDHEN, CDR2 SYDVKM. V trimming: 7 bases; J trimming: 7 bases; junction bases outside the gene matches: 13. The CDR3 sequence is 17 residues long. The CDR3 spells CASTSTWGQGLNSPLHF. CDR3 sequence (DNA): TGTGCCAGCACCTCGACGTGGGGACAGGGGTTGAATTCACCCCTCCACTTT.

The rearrangement uses TRBV11-2 and TRBJ2-5; tentative D call: TRBD2 (5 bases). This CDR3 has 14 amino acids. Per the germline V gene, CDR1 is SGHAT and CDR2 is FQNNGV. V lost 5 bases to trimming and J lost 4 bases, with 14 bases between them. CDR3 loop: CASSPNTRGETQYF. The CDR3 bases are TGTGCCAGCAGCCCGAATACTAGAGGAGAGACCCAGTACTTC.

The chain employs TRBV7-9 and TRBJ2-3; 8 nucleotides align to TRBD2. The CDR3 length is 17 residues. J lost 0 bases, V lost 1 base, and 6 bases had no gene match. CDR1 is SEHNR and CDR2 is FQNEAQ in the germline V gene (reference sequence). CDR3 amino acids: CASSLGGGRTSTDTQYF. In DNA form, the CDR3 reads TGTGCCAGCAGCTTAGGTGGCGGGAGGACGAGCACAGATACGCAGTATTTT.

This sequence joins TRBV28 and TRBJ1-5; 11 bases are shared with TRBD1. This CDR3 spans 14 amino acids. Looked up from germline, CDR1 is MDHEN and CDR2 is SYDVKM. After removal of 4 bases from V and 7 bases from J, the junction contained 3 bases not matched to a gene. The DNA for the CDR3 is TGTGCCAGCAGTTACGGGACAGGGGGGCAGCCCCAGCATTTT. As protein: CASSYGTGGQPQHF.

This chain joins TRBV7-9 and TRBJ1-6; D unclear. The CDR3 is made up of 15 amino acids. Between the trimmed V and J ends, which lost 8 bases and 6 bases, there was a span of 17 bases. Per germline, CDR1 SEHNR and CDR2 FQNEAQ (reference sequence). CDR3 DNA: TGTGCCAGCTCCACCGGAAACAGCCCTAATTCACCCCTCCACTTT. Translated, it gives CASSTGNSPNSPLHF.